This T cell receptor (beta chain) comes out of a study of cytomegalovirus exposure and HLA in healthy donors. This PCR relied on a set of 60 Vbeta primers and 13 Jbeta primers. TCRdb's table, derived via immunoSEQ multiplex PCR, lists solely in-frame clones and lacks some. The sample lists around 150,000 clones, roughly 80% occurring once. This clone was seen a handful of times. V was clipped by 6 bases and J by 0 bases; unmatched bases: 9. The germline V gene encodes CDR1 SGHTA and CDR2 FQGNSA. The CDR3 loop spans 18 amino acids. This sequence was found in a male donor in good health and CMV-seronegative. This rearrangement joins TRBV7-2 to TRBJ2-6; 9 bases agree with TRBD1. Sequencing used PBMCs. CDR3 sequence: CASRFPTGGFSGANVLTF. The DNA for the CDR3 is TGTGCCAGCAGGTTCCCGACAGGGGGTTTCTCTGGGGCCAACGTCCTGACTTTC.